These T cell receptor beta chains were read from a single sample in a study of T cells in Graves' hyperthyroidism and ophthalmopathy. TCRdb re-analysed the multiplex PCR reads in MiXCR, keeping a single row per CDR3 protein. Of roughly 420,000 distinct CDR3 sequences in the sample, approximately 14% are singletons; the top ten hold approximately 5.3%. Sequenced sample: blood. These receptors came from a woman under 30 with Graves' hyperthyroidism. Each CDR3 is given with its conserved first and last residue.

TRBV7-8	TRBJ2-1	15	CASSIGTSVYNEQFF
TRBV6-1	TRBJ1-6	14	CASSTGHYNSPLHF
TRBV11-1	TRBJ2-1	15	CASSASGSSYNEQFF
TRBV13	TRBJ2-7	14	CASSSRTPSYEQYF
TRBV12-3/TRBV12-4	TRBJ2-1	20	CASNSVRGSGRLAGGAEQFF
TRBV28	TRBJ2-7	14	CASNNDRVAHEQYF
TRBV18	TRBJ1-2	14	CASSPRGESYGYTF
TRBV11-1	TRBJ1-4	17	CASSLAHLALEGEKLFF
TRBV7-2	TRBJ2-7	14	CASNPKRGAYEQYF
TRBV28	TRBJ1-5	14	CASLTGTFNQPQHF
TRBV27	TRBJ2-4	13	CASRGSGLNIQYF
TRBV20-1	TRBJ2-7	17	CSVRPGTSGRSSYEQYF
TRBV12-3/TRBV12-4	TRBJ2-7	13	CASSDRGAYEQYF